The present TCR beta chain was sequenced within a study of blood T cells in healthy people across ages. Findings and caveats of the study: The CMV status of each donor remained undetermined, and this could have confounded shifts in expanded clonotypes. Roughly linearly, TCR beta diversity per million T cells fell as age increased.

The amount of total RNA extracted per sample was at least 6 micrograms. Together with a sample-barcoded 5' primer, a J-beta primer mix was included in a second PCR lasting about 6 to 12 cycles. Every cDNA molecule bore a tag from a template-switch adaptor containing 12 random nucleotides. MiXCR was run by TCRdb on the 5' RACE reads, yielding one entry per CDR3 protein. Here the sample spans 1.5 million to 2 million distinct CDR3 sequences, around 48% being singletons. Turning to this clonotype: Its antigen remains unidentified.

This CDR3 is 14 amino acids long. Looked up from germline, CDR1 is GTSNPN and CDR2 is SVGIG (reference sequence). The V gene lost 1 base and the J gene lost 8 bases, with 12 bases spanning the gap. The sequenced sample consisted of blood. This clonotype originated in a woman in her thirties or forties in good health. The genes are TRBV30 and TRBJ1-6, with D possibly being TRBD1 (5 bases). The CDR3 sequence is CAWSAGRRDSPLHF. CDR3 DNA sequence: TGTGCCTGGAGTGCGGGACGGCGTGATTCACCCCTCCACTTT.